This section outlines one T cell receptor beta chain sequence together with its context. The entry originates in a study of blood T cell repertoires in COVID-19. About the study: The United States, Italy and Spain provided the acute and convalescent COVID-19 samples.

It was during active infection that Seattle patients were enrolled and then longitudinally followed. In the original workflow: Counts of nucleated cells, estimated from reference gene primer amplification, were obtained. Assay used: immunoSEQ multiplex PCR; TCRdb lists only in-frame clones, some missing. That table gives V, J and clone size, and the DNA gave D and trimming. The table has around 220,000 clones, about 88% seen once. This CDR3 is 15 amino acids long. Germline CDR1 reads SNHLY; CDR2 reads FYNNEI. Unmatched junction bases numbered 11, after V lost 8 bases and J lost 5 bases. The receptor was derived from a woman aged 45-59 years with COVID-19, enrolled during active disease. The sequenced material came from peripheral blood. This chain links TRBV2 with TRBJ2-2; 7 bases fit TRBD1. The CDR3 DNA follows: TGTGCCAGCGCTAAAGACAGGGTAGGGACCGGGGAGCTGTTTTTT. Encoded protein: CASAKDRVGTGELFF.